Listed below are T cell receptor beta chains from one sample, sequenced in a study of beta chain features in type 1 diabetes. TCRdb's copy holds only in-frame clones and misses some; the assay was immunoSEQ multiplex PCR. The sample holds fewer than 450,000 clones, 13% seen once. The sequenced sample consisted of naive CD4+ T cells from blood. These receptors came from a woman aged 18-35 years with type 1 diabetes. Each CDR3 is given with its conserved first and last residue. A D gene is named only where the DNA matches it firmly. Clone size is stated in some rows and not others, as once, few, many or a class when expanded.

j_gene | d_gene | abundance | v_gene | CDR3nt | CDR3aa
TRBJ1-5 | - | few | TRBV18 | TGTGCCAGCTCACCACCGGGGAGGCCCCAGCATTTT | CASSPPGRPQHF
TRBJ1-1 | - | - | TRBV18 | TGTGCCAGCTCACCCCCCGGGACACAGAACACTGAAGCTTTCTTT | CASSPPGTQNTEAFF
TRBJ2-3 | - | - | TRBV7-9 | TGTGCCAGCAGCTTGGCAGGGGCAGGTGAACATACGCAGTATTTT | CASSLAGAGEHTQYF
TRBJ2-5 | TRBD1 | - | TRBV5-1 | TGCGCCAGCCGACTTTTGGGACAGGGAGGAGAGACCCAGTACTTC | CASRLLGQGGETQYF
TRBJ2-3 | TRBD2 | few | TRBV7-2 | TGTGCCAGCAGCTTAGCCCGGGGTTTAGCGGGAGCAAGGGACTCAGATACGCAGTATTTT | CASSLARGLAGARDSDTQYF
TRBJ2-1 | - | - | TRBV19 | TGTGCCAGTAGTCCCCCCCAGTGGGAGAGGTCCTACAATGAGCAGTTCTTC | CASSPPQWERSYNEQFF
TRBJ2-7 | TRBD1 | few | TRBV7-2 | TGTGCCAGCAGCTACCGACAGGGGAGCCCCTACCCCTACGAGCAGTACTTC | CASSYRQGSPYPYEQYF
TRBJ2-3 | TRBD2 | few | TRBV5-1 | TGCGCCAGCAAGACTAGCGGGAGTACGGCAGATACGCAGTATTTT | CASKTSGSTADTQYF
TRBJ1-4 | - | few | TRBV20-1 | TGCAGTGCTAGCAGTGAAAAACTGTTTTTT | CSASSEKLFF
TRBJ1-1 | - | - | TRBV9 | TGTGCCAGCAGCGTAGGAGCGACAGCACTGACTGAAGCTTTCTTT | CASSVGATALTEAFF
TRBJ2-1 | - | few | TRBV6-5 | TGTGCCAGCAGTTCCGACTACGTCGGGGGTGAGCAGTTCTTC | CASSSDYVGGEQFF
TRBJ2-1 | TRBD2 | - | TRBV18 | TGTGCCAGCTCACCACCGTTTGCGGGACTAGCGGGCCCGGGGGAGCAGTTCTTC | CASSPPFAGLAGPGEQFF
TRBJ2-3 | - | few | TRBV28 | TGTGCCAGCACCGCTAGCACCAGCACAGATACGCAGTATTTT | CASTASTSTDTQYF
TRBJ2-5 | - | - | TRBV11-3 | TGTGCCAGCAGCTTGGCTAGGAAAGAGACCCAGTACTTC | CASSLARKETQYF
TRBJ1-1 | - | - | TRBV5-1 | TGCGCCAGCCTCCCAGGGGAGTACGGCACTGAAGCTTTCTTT | CASLPGEYGTEAFF
TRBJ1-1 | TRBD1 | - | TRBV14 | TGTGCCAGCAGCCAAGCCAGGGGGGCTGAAGCTTTCTTT | CASSQARGAEAFF
TRBJ2-1 | TRBD2 | few | TRBV11-3 | TGTGCCAGCAGCCTAGCCCTAGCGGGCTACAATGAGCAGTTCTTC | CASSLALAGYNEQFF
TRBJ2-5 | TRBD1 | - | TRBV5-1 | TGCGCCAGCAGGGGACAGGGGAAAACAGGGGAGACCCAGTACTTC | CASRGQGKTGETQYF
TRBJ2-2 | TRBD2 | few | TRBV5-1 | TGCGCCAGCACGCCCTTTCTAGCGGCCACCGGGGAGCTGTTTTTT | CASTPFLAATGELFF
TRBJ2-3 | - | - | TRBV7-2 | TGTGCCAGCAGCGTCGACTTGATAACAGATACGCAGTATTTT | CASSVDLITDTQYF
TRBJ2-5 | TRBD2 | few | TRBV4-1 | TGCGCCAGCAGCCCAATGGGGACTAGCGGGGAGACCCAGTACTTC | CASSPMGTSGETQYF
TRBJ2-5 | - | - | TRBV7-9 | TGTGCCAGCACCCCCCTAGCGAATCAAGAGACCCAGTACTTC | CASTPLANQETQYF
TRBJ1-5 | TRBD1 | - | TRBV6-5 | TGTGCCAGCAGTGTGGGACAGGGGGAGAATCAGCCCCAGCATTTT | CASSVGQGENQPQHF
TRBJ1-5 | TRBD1 | few | TRBV30 | TGTGCCTGGGCCGGCAGGGGGGATCAGCCCCAGCATTTT | CAWAGRGDQPQHF
TRBJ2-3 | TRBD2 | - | TRBV4-3 | TGCGCCAGCAGCCAAGGAAGACTAGCGGGAACAGATACGCAGTATTTT | CASSQGRLAGTDTQYF
TRBJ2-5 | TRBD1 | - | TRBV5-1 | TGCGCCAGCAGCGCGGGACAGGGTAAAGAGACCCAGTACTTC | CASSAGQGKETQYF
TRBJ1-2 | - | - | TRBV7-9 | TGTGCCAGCAGCTTTGGTGGGCAGAACTATGGCTACACCTTC | CASSFGGQNYGYTF
TRBJ2-1 | TRBD2 | - | TRBV19 | TGTGCCAGTAGTCAAAGCGGGAGAAACAATGAGCAGTTCTTC | CASSQSGRNNEQFF
TRBJ2-5 | TRBD2 | - | TRBV7-8 | TGTGCCAGCAGTCCTACCCGGACTAGCGCCTACCAAGAGACCCAGTACTTC | CASSPTRTSAYQETQYF
TRBJ1-1 | TRBD1 | - | TRBV27 | TGTGCCAGCAGCCGCTCAGGGGGCTCGGTAACTGAAGCTTTCTTT | CASSRSGGSVTEAFF
TRBJ2-1 | - | - | TRBV25-1 | TGTGCCAGCAGGGACAGCCTTTACTACAATGAGCAGTTCTTC | CASRDSLYYNEQFF
TRBJ2-7 | - | - | TRBV28 | TGTGCCAGCAGGAACTCTGGACAGTCCTACGAGCAGTACTTC | CASRNSGQSYEQYF
TRBJ1-2 | TRBD1 | few | TRBV5-6 | TGTGCCAGCAGCCAGACAGGGGACTATGGCTACACCTTC | CASSQTGDYGYTF
TRBJ2-7 | - | few | TRBV7-8 | TGTGCCAGCAGCTTAGCGGCTTTCTCCTACGAGCAGTACTTC | CASSLAAFSYEQYF